The TCR beta chain described here comes from a study of T cells in Graves' hyperthyroidism and ophthalmopathy. Study context: Blood was drawn when the patient was first diagnosed and still untreated. Study-wide points: Ophthalmopathy, which appeared later, was predicted by the model a median about 5.9 months before onset.

Stable disease denoted Graves' hyperthyroidism without ophthalmopathy progression within 18 months. It was over 9.5 ml of fresh peripheral blood that supplied the PBMCs. Of note for this clonotype: Its specificity is unknown.

Regions amplified from RNA transcripts were the TCR beta CDR3 regions. A first-round RT-PCR of the TCR CDR3 used the HTBI primer set. Using its own MiXCR run on the multiplex PCR reads, TCRdb lists one record per CDR3 protein. The sample lists about 700,000 distinct CDR3 sequences; 14% were seen once. CDR3 length: 15 amino acids. V was pared by 2 bases and J by 4 bases, with 15 bases between. The germline gives CDR1 MNHEY, CDR2 SVGAGI. The sequencing sample was made of blood. The sequence was obtained from a woman under 30 with Graves' hyperthyroidism. The rearrangement joins TRBV6-5 to TRBJ2-7; D is possibly TRBD1 (6 bases). This chain's CDR3 is CASSYVPDSEYEQYF. The DNA for the CDR3 is TGTGCCAGCAGTTACGTCCCGGACAGTGAGTACGAGCAGTACTTC.